Listed here are 21 T cell receptor beta chains from one sample, sequenced in a study of blood T cell repertoires in COVID-19. Assay: immunoSEQ multiplex PCR; the TCRdb copy retains only in-frame clones and omits some. The sample carries roughly 230,000 clones, roughly 87% recorded once. The sample comprised peripheral blood. Source of these receptors: a woman between 35 and 50 years old who had recovered from COVID-19.

V usage is TRBV19 and J usage is TRBJ2-1; TRBD2 matches at 7 bases. The germline V gene encodes CDR1 LNHDA and CDR2 SQIVND (reference sequence). This CDR3 spans 13 amino acids. The ends lost 7 bases at V and 3 bases at J; junction bases unmatched: 3. DNA for the CDR3: TGTGCCAGTACGGGGGAGGGCTACAATGAGCAGTTCTTC. It encodes CASTGEGYNEQFF.

The J gene is TRBJ1-3, the V gene TRBV9, with TRBD1 identical over 7 bases. Germline V gene lookup returns CDR1 SGDLS and CDR2 YYNGEE. Trimming took 0 bases from V and 2 from J; bases not matched to a gene: 14. The CDR3 sequence is 19 residues long. The CDR3 bases are TGTGCCAGCAGCGTAGGGACGGTGTGGGGGACAGCCCCTGGAAACACCATATATTTT. The encoded protein is CASSVGTVWGTAPGNTIYF.

The chain carries TRBV7-2 and TRBJ2-1; 8 nucleotides align to TRBD2. This CDR3 region has 15 residues. V was pared by 5 bases and J by 7 bases, with 10 bases of the junction left unmatched. The germline CDR1 and CDR2 sequences are SGHTA and FQGNSA. The CDR3 sequence is CASSPREGPGNEQFF. The CDR3 DNA sequence: TGTGCCAGCAGCCCCCGGGAGGGCCCGGGGAATGAGCAGTTCTTC.

The J gene is TRBJ2-5, the V gene TRBV27; D not certain. The CDR3 has 13 residues. Trimming pared 1 base from V and 4 bases from J, leaving 7 bases between. Germline assignment: CDR1 MNHEY and CDR2 SMNVEV (reference sequence). CDR3 DNA: TGTGCCAGCAGTTTATTATCGGGAGAGACCCAGTACTTC. Its translation is CASSLLSGETQYF.

The chain recombines TRBV12-3 or TRBV12-4 with TRBJ1-2; no firm D call. Deletions cut 6 bases from V and 7 bases from J, with 12 bases between. CDR3 length: 12 amino acids. The CDR3 nucleotides read TGTGCCAGCAGGTCAGACATGGGTGGCTACACCTTC. It specifies CASRSDMGGYTF.

The sample holds a few counts of this clone. The chain links TRBV7-2 to TRBJ2-3, with D possibly TRBD2 on 7 matching bases. CDR1 is SGHTA and CDR2 is FQGNSA in the germline V gene. The V and J ends lost 5 bases and 6 bases respectively, with 21 bases between them. This CDR3 is 16 amino acids long. The CDR3 DNA is TGTGCCAGCAGCCCCCGGGGGGCCAGGGGCTTGGATACGCAGTATTTT. Translation gives CASSPRGARGLDTQYF.

This clone was counted between two and nine times. The rearrangement links TRBV5-6 to TRBJ2-3; D is uncertain. Trimming shortened V by 1 base and J by 6 bases, and 6 bases separated the two germline ends. This CDR3 spans 12 amino acids. Germline CDR1 reads SGHDT; CDR2 reads YYEEEE. The CDR3, as DNA: TGTGCCAGCAGCTTGTACGGGGATACGCAGTATTTT. This translates into CASSLYGDTQYF.

The V and J genes are TRBV19 and TRBJ1-4; no reliable D call. CDR1 and CDR2 (germline): LNHDA, SQIVND (reference sequence). Trimming stripped 2 bases from V and 0 bases from J, with 4 bases between. CDR3 length: 14 amino acids. CDR3 residues: CASSIPATNEKLFF. DNA for the CDR3: TGTGCCAGTAGTATACCGGCAACTAATGAAAAACTGTTTTTT. Full variable domain (rest looked up from reference TRBV19 and TRBJ1-4): DGGITQSPKYLFRKEGQNVTLSCEQNLNHDAMYWYRQDPGQGLRLIYYSQIVNDFQKGDIAEGYSVSREKKESFPLTVTSAQKNPTAFYLCASSIPATNEKLFFGSGTQLSVL.

This chain uses TRBV6-1 with TRBJ1-2, with 8 bases fitting TRBD1. Trimming took 0 bases from V and 5 from J; bases not matched to a gene: 5. The germline CDR1 and CDR2 sequences are MNHNS and SASEGT. The CDR3 length is 15 residues. The CDR3 region is CASSEAQGAHYGYTF. CDR3 in DNA: TGTGCCAGCAGTGAAGCCCAGGGGGCGCATTATGGCTACACCTTC.

The rearrangement uses TRBV7-9 and TRBJ2-1; D possibly corresponds to TRBD1 (6 bases). The V end was cut by 0 bases, the J end by 9 bases, with 12 bases between. The germline V gene encodes CDR1 SEHNR and CDR2 FQNEAQ (reference sequence). This CDR3 spans 14 amino acids. CDR3 bases: TGTGCCAGCAGCTTAGCTAGTTTCAGGGGTGAGCAGTTCTTC. Translating gives CASSLASFRGEQFF.

This rearrangement joins TRBV15 to TRBJ2-3; the match to TRBD2 covers 16 bases. There are 18 residues in the CDR3. V gave up 5 bases and J gave up 4 bases; unmatched junction bases: 9. Germline CDR1 and CDR2: LNHNV and YYDKDF (reference sequence). CDR3 nucleotides: TGTGCCACCAGCGGATCCGGGACTAGCGGGGGGGCCGCAGATACGCAGTATTTT. As protein: CATSGSGTSGGAADTQYF.

V and J are TRBV4-3 and TRBJ2-1; 7 nucleotides match TRBD2. Germline assignment: CDR1 LGHNA and CDR2 YSLEER. The CDR3 runs 14 residues. With V trimmed by 4 bases and J by 8 bases, 8 bases remained unmatched. CDR3 sequence reads: CASSRLAGLDEQFF. CDR3 DNA: TGCGCCAGCAGCCGGTTAGCGGGTTTGGATGAGCAGTTCTTC.

The genes are TRBV5-6 and TRBJ2-2, with D maybe TRBD2 (5 bases). V dropped 4 bases and J dropped 1 base, with 17 bases sitting between them. Looked up from germline, CDR1 is SGHDT and CDR2 is YYEEEE. The CDR3 covers 17 residues. CDR3 coding DNA: TGTGCCAGCAGCCTGGCTTGGCTAGCTGAGAACACCGGGGAGCTGTTTTTT. Translating gives CASSLAWLAENTGELFF.

V gene TRBV6-6 combines with J gene TRBJ1-5; D unclear. The CDR3 totals 12 residues. Germline CDR1 MNHNY, CDR2 SVGAGI (reference sequence). V was trimmed by 9 bases and J by 3 bases, leaving 9 bases between them. The CDR3 DNA sequence: TGTGCCAGTGCGGTGGACAATCAGCCCCAGCATTTT. Its protein product is CASAVDNQPQHF.

This clone occurred a few times. The sample holds other DNA sequences that translate to the same CDR3. The chain employs TRBV12-3 or TRBV12-4 and TRBJ1-2; no firm D call. Trimming removed 5 bases from V and 0 bases from J, with 7 bases in between. The CDR3 extends over 13 amino acids. The CDR3 DNA sequence: TGTGCCAGCAGTCTTGACACTAACTATGGCTACACCTTC. It encodes CASSLDTNYGYTF.

This sequence joins TRBV19 and TRBJ1-4, with a weak D call TRBD1 (5 bases). Germline V lookup: CDR1 LNHDA, CDR2 SQIVND (reference sequence). V gave up 4 bases and J gave up 6 bases, with 12 bases separating them. This CDR3 spans 14 amino acids. CDR3: CASSRGDGYEKLFF. The CDR3 region has the DNA TGTGCCAGTAGTAGGGGGGACGGGTATGAAAAACTGTTTTTT.

The chain has TRBV5-1 and TRBJ2-3; possibly TRBD1 for D (5 bases). CDR3 length: 14 residues. Trimming cost V 4 bases and J 2 bases, with 11 bases left between them. The germline V gene encodes CDR1 SGHRS and CDR2 YFSETQ. The CDR3: CASSVGHPTDTQYF. CDR3 sequence (DNA): TGCGCCAGCAGCGTAGGACATCCCACAGATACGCAGTATTTT.

The rearrangement links TRBV6-5 to TRBJ1-1; 10 bases match TRBD1. CDR1 is MNHEY and CDR2 is SVGAGI in the germline V gene. This CDR3 comprises 13 residues. The V and J ends lost 8 bases and 3 bases, in that order; junction bases with no gene match: 3. DNA for the CDR3: TGTGCCAGCGGGACAGGGGTGTACACTGAAGCTTTCTTT. Its protein product is CASGTGVYTEAFF.

This clone was seen more than once but under ten times. The gene calls are TRBV28 and TRBJ1-4; D is uncertain. The V and J ends lost 6 bases and 0 bases respectively, with 14 bases between them. The germline V gene encodes CDR1 MDHEN and CDR2 SYDVKM. CDR3 length: 16 residues. CDR3 region: CASSSPGSTTNEKLFF. As DNA, the CDR3 is TGTGCCAGCAGCTCCCCGGGGAGTACAACTAATGAAAAACTGTTTTTT.

This sequence joins TRBV6-5 and TRBJ2-5; 9 nucleotides align to TRBD2. The CDR3 totals 15 residues. Trimming at V came to 6 bases and at J to 5 bases, leaving 10 bases not matched to a gene. The germline CDR1 and CDR2 sequences are MNHEY and SVGAGI. DNA for the CDR3: TGTGCCAGCAGCCCCTATGGACTAGCGTTTGAGACCCAGTACTTC. Protein: CASSPYGLAFETQYF.

V gene TRBV28 combines with J gene TRBJ1-3; no firm D call. The CDR3 extends over 14 amino acids. Germline assignment: CDR1 MDHEN and CDR2 SYDVKM. Trimming removed 5 bases at V and 0 bases at J, with 8 bases between. CDR3 in DNA: TGTGCCAGCAGTCCGGGATTCTCTGGAAACACCATATATTTT. Amino acid sequence: CASSPGFSGNTIYF.